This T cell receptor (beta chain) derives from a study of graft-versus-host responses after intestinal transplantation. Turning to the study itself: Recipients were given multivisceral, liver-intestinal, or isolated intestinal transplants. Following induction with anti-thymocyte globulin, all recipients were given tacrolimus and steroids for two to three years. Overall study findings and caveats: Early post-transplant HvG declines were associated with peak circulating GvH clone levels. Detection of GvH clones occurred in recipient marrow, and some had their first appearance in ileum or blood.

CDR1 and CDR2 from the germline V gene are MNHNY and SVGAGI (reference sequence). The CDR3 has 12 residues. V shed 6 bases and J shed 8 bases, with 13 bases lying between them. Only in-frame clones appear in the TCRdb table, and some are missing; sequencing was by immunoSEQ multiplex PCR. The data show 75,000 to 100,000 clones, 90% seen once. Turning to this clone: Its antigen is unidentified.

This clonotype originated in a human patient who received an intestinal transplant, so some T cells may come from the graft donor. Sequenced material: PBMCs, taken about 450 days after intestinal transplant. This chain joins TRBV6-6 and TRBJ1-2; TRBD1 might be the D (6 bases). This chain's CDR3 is CASSRGQGGYTF. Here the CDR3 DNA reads TGTGCCAGCAGCCGGGGGCAGGGGGGCTACACCTTC.